The 12 T cell receptor beta chains below were found in one sample sequenced in a study of cytotoxic CD8 clonotypes in ibrutinib-treated CLL. TCRdb's copy holds only in-frame clones and misses some; the assay was immunoSEQ multiplex PCR. The sample contains approximately 190,000 clones, roughly 77% of which appear only once. Sequenced material: PBMCs, taken after 12 months of ibrutinib treatment. Receptor source: a human donor with chronic lymphocytic leukemia.

This clone was seen more than once but under ten times. V gene TRBV9 combines with J gene TRBJ1-1; 11 nucleotides match TRBD1. Losses at the gene ends were 0 bases for V and 3 bases for J; bases not matched to a gene: 1. The CDR3 length is 15 residues. Germline CDR1 reads SGDLS; CDR2 reads YYNGEE. The CDR3 region has the DNA TGTGCCAGCAGCGTAGGGGGACAGGGGGACACTGAAGCTTTCTTT. This codes for CASSVGGQGDTEAFF.

The sample holds a few counts of this clone. The chain combines TRBV7-6 with TRBJ2-7, with 10 bases identical to TRBD2. CDR1 is SGHVS, CDR2 FNYEAQ, per germline. V dropped 0 bases and J dropped 4; count of bases not matched to a gene: 9. CDR3 length equals 17 residues. The CDR3: CASSLAQGSGRLYEQYF. CDR3 DNA: TGTGCCAGCAGCTTAGCGCAAGGTAGCGGGAGGTTGTACGAGCAGTACTTC.

This chain connects TRBV30 to TRBJ1-2, with 10 bases aligning to TRBD1. Germline CDR1 is GTSNPN and CDR2 is SVGIG (reference sequence). J lost 8 bases, V lost 2 bases, and 26 bases had no gene match. This CDR3 has 20 amino acids. CDR3 residues: CAWSSARSPGQGKGVMGYTF. The CDR3 DNA reads as TGTGCCTGGAGTTCGGCCCGATCACCGGGACAGGGGAAGGGGGTTATGGGCTACACCTTC.

The chain joins TRBV29-1 to TRBJ2-2; D remains ambiguous. This CDR3 region has 13 residues. CDR1 and CDR2 from the germline V gene are SQVTM and ANQGSEA. V was pared by 4 bases and J by 4 bases, with 10 bases between. The CDR3: CSVGLSATGELFF. In DNA form, the CDR3 reads TGCAGCGTTGGATTGAGTGCCACCGGGGAGCTGTTTTTT.

This clone is a singleton in its sample. This sequence joins TRBV19 and TRBJ1-2, with no clear D. This CDR3 has 12 amino acids. Germline V gene lookup returns CDR1 LNHDA and CDR2 SQIVND (reference sequence). Trimming shortened V by 4 bases and J by 4 bases, and 7 bases separated the two germline ends. CDR3 nucleotide sequence: TGTGCCAGTAGTACATTAGCCTATGGCTACACCTTC. Its translation: CASSTLAYGYTF.

The chain combines TRBV6-5 with TRBJ1-1; TRBD1 matches at 7 bases. CDR1 MNHEY and CDR2 SVGAGI come from the germline V gene. The length of the CDR3 is 14 residues. Trimming at V came to 6 bases and at J to 3 bases, leaving 7 bases not matched to a gene. For the CDR3, the DNA is TGTGCCAGCAGGATAACAGGGGTTGACACTGAAGCTTTCTTT. It specifies CASRITGVDTEAFF.

This sequence joins TRBV27 and TRBJ1-2; tentative D call: TRBD1 (6 bases). Per germline, CDR1 MNHEY and CDR2 SMNVEV (reference sequence). There are 15 residues in the CDR3. V shed 6 bases and J shed 3 bases, with 17 bases lying between them. Here the CDR3 reads CASSYDARGDYGYTF. The CDR3, as DNA: TGTGCCAGCAGCTATGACGCCAGGGGTGACTATGGCTACACCTTC.

The chain links TRBV2 to TRBJ2-7; 10 bases are shared with TRBD1. V lost 6 bases and J lost 3; bases outside the gene matches: 11. CDR3 length: 16 amino acids. Germline V gene sequence: CDR1 SNHLY, CDR2 FYNNEI. This CDR3 is CASSDTDRGYSYEQYF. The CDR3 DNA is TGTGCCAGCAGCGACACGGACAGGGGGTATAGCTACGAGCAGTACTTC.

This chain links TRBV4-3 with TRBJ2-3; 10 bases are shared with TRBD2. J lost 4 bases, V lost 0 bases, and 4 bases had no gene match. CDR1 is LGHNA and CDR2 is YSLEER in the germline V gene. This CDR3 is built from 16 residues. The CDR3 nucleotides read TGCGCCAGCAGCCAAGATCCCAGCGGGAGGGCAGATACGCAGTATTTT. Residues: CASSQDPSGRADTQYF.

The chain recombines TRBV2 with TRBJ1-6; no definite D call. Germline V gene lookup returns CDR1 SNHLY and CDR2 FYNNEI. The CDR3 is made up of 14 amino acids. V was shortened by 3 bases and J by 7 bases, with 10 bases between the two germline ends. CDR3 region: CASSEDGMNSPLHF. The CDR3 nucleotides read TGTGCCAGCAGTGAGGACGGGATGAATTCACCCCTCCACTTT.

The chain is built from TRBV5-6 and TRBJ1-2, with 7 bases aligning to TRBD1. The CDR3 runs 14 residues. Germline CDR1 and CDR2: SGHDT and YYEEEE. V lost 4 bases and J lost 8; bases outside the gene matches: 11. The CDR3 spells CASSTKTGIGGYTF. DNA of the CDR3: TGTGCCAGCAGCACTAAGACAGGGATCGGGGGCTACACCTTC.

This clone was detected only a few times. This sequence joins TRBV28 and TRBJ2-6; the D call may be TRBD1 or TRBD2 (5 bases each). V was clipped by 6 bases and J by 2 bases, with 11 bases between them. The CDR3 loop spans 15 amino acids. Per germline, CDR1 MDHEN and CDR2 SYDVKM. The CDR3 bases are TGTGCCAGCAGATCCTTGGGGGCTGGGGCCAACGTCCTGACTTTC. Translated, it gives CASRSLGAGANVLTF.